Listed here is a single T cell receptor (beta chain). The data were obtained in a study of CD8 T cells in Susac syndrome. Random-hexamer reverse transcription was applied to about 0.5 to 1 ug RNA. Via MiXCR, TCRdb re-called the immunoSEQ multiplex PCR reads, giving one row per CDR3 protein. The table lists around 71,000 distinct CDR3 sequences, approximately 96% of them singletons. The CDR3 totals 13 residues. Germline V gene sequence: CDR1 SEHNR, CDR2 FQNEAQ (reference sequence). With 3 bases removed from V and 8 bases from J, the gap between germline ends came to 8 bases. The sample taken for sequencing was CD4+ T cells from PBMCs. This chain links TRBV7-9 with TRBJ1-6, with no clear D. The receptor was derived from a human donor with multiple sclerosis. The CDR3 region is CASSFDGDSPLHF. The CDR3 nucleotides read TGTGCCAGCAGCTTTGATGGGGATTCACCCCTCCACTTT.